The sequence of this TCR beta chain was determined in a study of cytomegalovirus exposure and HLA in healthy donors. The PCR had 60 Vbeta and 13 Jbeta primers. The data were produced by immunoSEQ multiplex PCR, yet TCRdb's version contains in-frame clones alone and is incomplete. Of some 120,000 clones listed, approximately 8% were seen once; the top ten hold 5% to 6.5%. The CDR3 covers 12 residues. Trimming cost V 6 bases and J 9 bases; bases outside gene matches: 5. CDR1 WNHNN and CDR2 SYGVQD come from the germline V gene (reference sequence). Findings and caveats of the study: Data from an earlier analysis indicated that most TCR beta V segments were productive either about 90% or about 30% of the time. Later analysis identified a missense DCLRE1C variant that was linked to TCR beta V- and J-gene trimming.

Remarks on this clone: Its antigen is unknown.

This receptor was taken from a woman in her 40s in good health and CMV-seropositive. Source material: PBMCs. The chain carries TRBV10-1 and TRBJ2-1; 7 bases map to TRBD2. The CDR3, as DNA: TGCGCCAGCAGCGCCGGGAGGATTGAGCAGTTCTTC. Amino acids: CASSAGRIEQFF.